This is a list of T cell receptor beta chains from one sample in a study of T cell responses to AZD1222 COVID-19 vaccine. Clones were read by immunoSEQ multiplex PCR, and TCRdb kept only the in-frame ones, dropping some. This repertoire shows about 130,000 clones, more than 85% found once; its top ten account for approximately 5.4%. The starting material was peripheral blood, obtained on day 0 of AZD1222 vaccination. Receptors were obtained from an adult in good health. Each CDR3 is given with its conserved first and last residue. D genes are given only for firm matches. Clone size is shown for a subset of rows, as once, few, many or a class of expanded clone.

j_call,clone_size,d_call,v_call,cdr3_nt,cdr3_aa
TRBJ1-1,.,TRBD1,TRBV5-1,TGCGCCAGCTCGGTCCAGGGGGCGCAAAACACTGAAGCTTTCTTT,CASSVQGAQNTEAFF
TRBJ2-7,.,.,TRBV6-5,TGTGCCAGCAGCCGCGGACCCTCCTACGAGCAGTACTTC,CASSRGPSYEQYF
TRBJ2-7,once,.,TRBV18,TGTGCCAGCTCAGAAGGACAAACCTACGAGCAGTACTTC,CASSEGQTYEQYF
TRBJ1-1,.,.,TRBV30,TGTGCCTGGATTTCAAGGAGGGACACTGAAGCTTTCTTT,CAWISRRDTEAFF
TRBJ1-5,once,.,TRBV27,TGTGCCAGCAGCCCGTCGGCAGGGGACCTAAATCAGCCCCAGCATTTT,CASSPSAGDLNQPQHF
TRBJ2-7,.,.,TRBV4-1,TGCGCCAGCAGCCAAGCGAGCTCCACCGAGCAGTACTTC,CASSQASSTEQYF
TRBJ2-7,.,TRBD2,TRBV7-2,TGTGCCAGCAGCTGGACTAGCGGGAGTGGGTACGAGCAGTACTTC,CASSWTSGSGYEQYF
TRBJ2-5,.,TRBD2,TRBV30,TGTGCCTGGAGCGGAAGCGGGACTCAAGAGACCCAGTACTTC,CAWSGSGTQETQYF
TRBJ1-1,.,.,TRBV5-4,TGTGCCAGCAGCCTGGGGGTGCGGAACATGAACACTGAAGCTTTCTTT,CASSLGVRNMNTEAFF
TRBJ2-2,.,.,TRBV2,TGTGCCAGCATTAGAGCCGGGGAGCTGTTTTTT,CASIRAGELFF
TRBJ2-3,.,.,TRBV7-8,TGTGCCAGCAGCTTCGATAGGGTGGGCAGGTCTACGCAGTATTTT,CASSFDRVGRSTQYF
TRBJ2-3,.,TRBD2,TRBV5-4,TGTGCCAGCAGTCCCGGACTAGCGGGTATTCAGTATTTT,CASSPGLAGIQYF
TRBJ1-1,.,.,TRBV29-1,TGCAGCGCCGAAAGGGACATTAATGAAGCTTTCTTT,CSAERDINEAFF
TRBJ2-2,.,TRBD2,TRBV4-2,TGTGCCAGCAGCCAAGAAGGGCCGGGACTATCGAACACCGGGGAGCTGTTTTTT,CASSQEGPGLSNTGELFF
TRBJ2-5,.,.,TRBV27,TGTGCCACCATGACTCATGGGCAGCAAGAGACCCAGTACTTC,CATMTHGQQETQYF
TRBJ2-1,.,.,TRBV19,TGTGCCACTGGAGGGACAAAAGTCTACAATGAGCAGTTCTTC,CATGGTKVYNEQFF
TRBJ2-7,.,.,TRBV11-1,TGTGCCAGCAGCTTGGGGGACTTGGCCAAAGCCGACGAGCAGTACTTC,CASSLGDLAKADEQYF
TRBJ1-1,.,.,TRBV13,TGTGCCAGCAGACCGTACCGAAAAGGGGTGAACACTGAAGCTTTCTTT,CASRPYRKGVNTEAFF
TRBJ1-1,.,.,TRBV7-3,TGTGCCAGCAGCTTAGAGCGCCAGTTCGAAGCTTTCTTT,CASSLERQFEAFF
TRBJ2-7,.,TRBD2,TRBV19,TGTGCCAGTAGTATGGGGGAGGGTTACGAGCAGTACTTC,CASSMGEGYEQYF
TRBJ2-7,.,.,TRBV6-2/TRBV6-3,TGTGCCAGCAGCCCCTCGGCAATTGGCGAGCAGTACTTC,CASSPSAIGEQYF
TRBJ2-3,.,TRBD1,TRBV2,TGTGCCAGCAGCCGGGACAGGAGCACAGATACGCAGTATTTT,CASSRDRSTDTQYF
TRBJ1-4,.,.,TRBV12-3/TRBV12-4,TGTGCCAGCAGTTTAGTGGTGAAGAAACTGTTTTTT,CASSLVVKKLFF
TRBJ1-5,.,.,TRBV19,TGTGCCAGTAGTATAGGGCAGTACAATCAGCCCCAGCATTTT,CASSIGQYNQPQHF
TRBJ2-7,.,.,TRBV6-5,TGTGCCAGCGGGAGGACAGTCTACGAGCAGTACTTC,CASGRTVYEQYF
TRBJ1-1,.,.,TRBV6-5,TGTGCCAGCAGTCTCAAAATGAACACTGAAGCTTTCTTT,CASSLKMNTEAFF
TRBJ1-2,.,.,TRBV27,TGTGCCAGCAGTTTTAGTGGCGGAGCTAACTATGGCTACACCTTC,CASSFSGGANYGYTF
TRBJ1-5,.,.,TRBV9,TGTGCCAGCAGCGCTGGTCGGGCGGCGCTGGGGGAACCGCCCCAGCATTTT,CASSAGRAALGEPPQHF
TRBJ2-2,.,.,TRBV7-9,TGTGCCAGCAGCGGGGGGGCGCTGACCGGGGAGCTGTTTTTT,CASSGGALTGELFF
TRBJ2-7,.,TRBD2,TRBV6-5,TGTGCCAGCAGGGCGGGGGGTCGATACGAGCAGTACTTC,CASRAGGRYEQYF
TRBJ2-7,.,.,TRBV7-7,TGTGCTAGCAGCTTAGGTGCGAGTGGCGAGCAGTACTTC,CASSLGASGEQYF
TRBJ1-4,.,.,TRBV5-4,TGTGCCAGCAGCTTGGGGGGGGCGTCCAGCGAAAAACTGTTTTTT,CASSLGGASSEKLFF
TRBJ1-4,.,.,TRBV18,TGTGCCAGCTCATTCTTTGCGCAGAGTAATGAAAAACTGTTTTTT,CASSFFAQSNEKLFF
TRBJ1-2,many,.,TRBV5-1,TGCGCCAGCAGCTTGGGAAGGGGAGGTGGCTACACCTTC,CASSLGRGGGYTF
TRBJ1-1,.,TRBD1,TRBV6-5,TGTGCCAGCAGTCACAGGGGCCAGAACACTGAAGCTTTCTTT,CASSHRGQNTEAFF
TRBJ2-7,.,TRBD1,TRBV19,TGTGCCAGTAGGGGAAGGACAGGGTCAACCTACGAGCAGTACTTC,CASRGRTGSTYEQYF
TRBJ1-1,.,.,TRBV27,TGTGCCAGCAGTTTATCGGAGGAGATCAGGGGCACTGAAGCTTTCTTT,CASSLSEEIRGTEAFF
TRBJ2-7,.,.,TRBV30,TGTGCCTGGATGAGTCATGGTTACGAGCAGTACTTC,CAWMSHGYEQYF
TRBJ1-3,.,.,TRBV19,TGTGCCAGTAGACCAAGAGCGGGAAACACCATATATTTT,CASRPRAGNTIYF
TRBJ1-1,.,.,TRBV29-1,TGCAGCGTGGGCACGGGGGCTCGGGGTGAAGCTTTCTTT,CSVGTGARGEAFF
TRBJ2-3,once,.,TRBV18,TGTGCCAGCTCACCCAAGATGACAGAATGGGCCTTGGCAGATACGCAGTATTTT,CASSPKMTEWALADTQYF
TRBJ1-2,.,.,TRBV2,TGTGCCAGCAGTGACCGATTCTCGCCGTATGGCTACACCTTC,CASSDRFSPYGYTF
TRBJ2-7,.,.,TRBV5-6,TGTGCCAGCAGCTTGTCGGCGGAGCGCTACGAGCAGTACTTC,CASSLSAERYEQYF
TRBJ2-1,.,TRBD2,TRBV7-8,TGTGCCAGCAGCTTAGTTCCTAGCGGGGTCTCCTACAATGAGCAGTTCTTC,CASSLVPSGVSYNEQFF
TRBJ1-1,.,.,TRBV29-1,TGCAGCGAGGGGAGACACACTGAAGCTTTCTTT,CSEGRHTEAFF
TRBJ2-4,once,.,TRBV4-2,TGTGCCAGCAGCCCGACTTTTCCCGCATCTGTTCAGTACTTC,CASSPTFPASVQYF
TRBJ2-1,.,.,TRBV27,TGTGCCAGCGGGGGGCTAGCGGATCACTACAATGAGCAGTTCTTC,CASGGLADHYNEQFF
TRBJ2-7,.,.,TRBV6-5,TGTGCCAGCAGTTACTCGAGGGTGGGGGAGCAGTACTTC,CASSYSRVGEQYF
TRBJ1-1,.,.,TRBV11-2,TGTGCCAGCAGCTTGAGACAGGCAAACACTGAAGCTTTCTTT,CASSLRQANTEAFF
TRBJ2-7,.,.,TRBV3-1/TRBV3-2,TGTGCCGTTCAGACAGACTCCTACGAGCAGTACTTC,CAVQTDSYEQYF
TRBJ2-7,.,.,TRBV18,TGTGCCAGCTCACCAAATGACAGGTCAGGGTCCGAGCAGTACTTC,CASSPNDRSGSEQYF
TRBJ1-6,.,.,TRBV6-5,TGTGCCAGCAGTTCAGGGTCCTCCTATAATTCACCCCTCCACTTT,CASSSGSSYNSPLHF
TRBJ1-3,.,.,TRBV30,TGTGCCTGGACCCGGGGCTCTGGAAACACCATATATTTT,CAWTRGSGNTIYF